The 8 T cell receptor beta chains listed next were all sequenced from one sample in a study of sequential checkpoint blockade in melanoma. Documented treatment: randomized to nivolumab then ipilimumab (arm A) or the reverse (arm B). The table came from immunoSEQ multiplex PCR; TCRdb's copy has only in-frame clones and leaves some out. The sample includes over 25,000 clones, approximately 80% seen only once; the top ten take 13%. Sequencing used CD8+ T cells sorted from blood (inferred from file names), obtained from a patient given nivolumab and ipilimumab in sequence. The receptors here all came from a human donor with melanoma.

This chain connects TRBV5-1 to TRBJ2-7; the match to TRBD1 covers 9 bases. CDR1 is SGHRS, CDR2 YFSETQ, per germline. CDR3 length: 15 amino acids. The ends lost 0 bases at V and 4 bases at J; junction bases unmatched: 5. CDR3: CASSLDRGRIYEQYF. In DNA, the CDR3 is TGCGCCAGCAGCTTGGACAGGGGGCGTATTTACGAGCAGTACTTC.

The CDR3 protein is CASSPGTGANVLTF. The CDR3 DNA sequence: TGTGCCAGCAGCCCCGGGACAGGGGCCAACGTCCTGACTTTC. V and J are TRBV9 and TRBJ2-6, with a tentative D call TRBD1 (6 bases). V was trimmed by 4 bases and J by 4 bases, leaving 9 bases between them. Germline-derived CDR1 and CDR2 are SGDLS and YYNGEE. This CDR3 region has 14 residues.

J is TRBJ2-3 and V is TRBV13; 12 bases are a match to TRBD2. V gave up 5 bases and J gave up 2 bases; unmatched junction bases: 17. CDR1 is PRHDT, CDR2 FYEKMQ, per germline (reference sequence). The CDR3 covers 20 residues. DNA for the CDR3: TGTGCCAGCAGCACCTGGGGGGTTGACACTAGCGGGGGGTCCACAGATACGCAGTATTTT. This encodes CASSTWGVDTSGGSTDTQYF.

CDR3 protein: CSVRRGIDTQYF. DNA of the CDR3: TGCAGCGTACGGAGAGGGATAGATACGCAGTATTTT. The chain combines TRBV29-1 with TRBJ2-3, with D possibly matching TRBD2 (5 bases). The CDR3 totals 12 residues. Trimming removed 6 bases at V and 5 bases at J, with 12 bases between. Germline CDR1 and CDR2: SQVTM and ANQGSEA.

The chain combines TRBV19 with TRBJ2-1, with TRBD2 matching over 8 bases. This CDR3 comprises 14 residues. Per the germline V gene, CDR1 is LNHDA and CDR2 is SQIVND (reference sequence). Trimming took 6 bases from V and 6 from J; bases not matched to a gene: 7. As DNA, the CDR3 is TGTGCCAGTAGACGATCGGGGGGGAGCAATGAGCAGTTCTTC. Protein: CASRRSGGSNEQFF.

The V and J genes are TRBV18 and TRBJ2-7, with 8 bases identical to TRBD1. The trim removed 3 bases at V and 6 bases at J, leaving 7 bases unmatched. The CDR3 runs to 14 residues. In germline, CDR1 is KGHSH, CDR2 LQKENI. CDR3 in DNA: TGTGCCAGCTCACCGTCGACAGGGGTGGGCGAGCAGTACTTC. Residues: CASSPSTGVGEQYF.

This chain uses TRBV27 with TRBJ2-3; TRBD2 aligns across 10 bases. The V gene's germline CDR1 is MNHEY and CDR2 SMNVEV (reference sequence). The V gene end was trimmed by 5 bases and the J gene end by 4 bases; junction bases not matched to a gene: 6. The CDR3 has 15 residues. CDR3 DNA sequence: TGTGCCAGCAGTCTAGCGGGGGCCCCCCCAGATACGCAGTATTTT. Translated: CASSLAGAPPDTQYF.

Only a few counts were recorded for this clone. The junction departs from the called germline gene at one end, perhaps through a read error. The V and J genes are TRBV7-3 and TRBJ2-3; unclear D gene. The germline V gene has CDR1 SGHTA and CDR2 FQGTGA. CDR3 length: 15 residues. The CDR3 nucleotides are TGCGCCAGCAGCCAAGGTAACCACCCGGGAGATACGCAGTATTTT. Its protein is CASSQGNHPGDTQYF.